This T cell receptor beta chain came from a study of T-cell memory formation after mild COVID-19. Trimming cost V 0 bases and J 0 bases; bases outside gene matches: 4. The germline V gene has CDR1 DFQATT and CDR2 SNEGSKA (reference sequence). The CDR3 totals 15 residues. TCRdb re-derived calls from the 5' RACE reads in MiXCR, one entry per CDR3 protein. Altogether over 350,000 distinct CDR3 sequences are present, about 15% being singletons, with the ten largest covering 20% to 25%. In its sample, this clonotype was seen a few times. The TCR originated in a man younger than 35 who had mild COVID-19 (a few samples of this study predate the infection). Cell type and time point are not known. The sequenced sample consisted of PBMCs or a T cell subset sorted from them (not recorded which). The rearrangement links TRBV20-1 to TRBJ1-1; 7 bases align to TRBD1. CDR3 amino acids: CSAREQDRLNTEAFF. The CDR3, as DNA: TGCAGTGCTAGAGAACAGGACAGGTTGAACACTGAAGCTTTCTTT.